The 21 T cell receptor beta chains given below trace back to one sample, sequenced in a study of T cells in Graves' hyperthyroidism and ophthalmopathy (dated by TCRdb to the late 2010s). The library was built by means of multiplex PCR. For sequencing, an Illumina HiSeq 2000 was employed. The TCR beta CDR3 regions were amplified from the RNA transcripts. The TCR CDR3 was subjected to a first round of RT-PCR using the HTBI primer set and the Qiagen OneStep RT-PCR kit. TCRdb reanalyzed the raw reads on its own, using fastp at Q25 for trimming and MiXCR for clone calling, and kept in-frame beta chains. Rows are unified per CDR3 protein, each entry keeping the most common DNA and genes. The sample records approximately 300,000 distinct CDR3 sequences, 15% to 20% of which are singletons. The ten top clones hold 55% to 60% of the sample. The sequenced sample was blood. Every receptor here comes from a woman aged 60-70 years with Graves' ophthalmopathy.

This clonotype has more than one count but fewer than ten. This chain links TRBV20-1 with TRBJ2-2; 10 bases are a match to TRBD2. This CDR3 spans 14 amino acids. Losses at the gene ends were 0 bases for V and 6 bases for J; bases not matched to a gene: 1. Germline V gene sequence: CDR1 DFQATT, CDR2 SNEGSKA (reference sequence). CDR3 amino acids: CSARETSGPGELFF. For the CDR3, the DNA is TGCAGTGCTAGAGAGACTAGCGGGCCCGGGGAGCTGTTTTTT.

This clonotype came up many times. This chain joins TRBV6-1 and TRBJ1-6, with D possibly matching TRBD1 (6 bases). Germline CDR1 MNHNS, CDR2 SASEGT. The length of the CDR3 is 17 residues. Trimming took 1 base from V and 8 from J, leaving 18 bases between them. The CDR3 DNA is TGTGCCAGCAGTGAAGAGAACAGGGTGCCAAGCGATTCACCCCTCCACTTT. Translating gives CASSEENRVPSDSPLHF.

This clonotype was picked up a small number of times. This chain links TRBV4-3 with TRBJ2-1; D ambiguous. Germline CDR1 reads LGHNA; CDR2 reads YSLEER. V lost 1 base and J lost 6, with 4 bases in between. CDR3 size: 12 residues. In DNA, the CDR3 is TGCGCCAGCAGCCAAGTCCCCAATGAGCAGTTCTTC. It codes for CASSQVPNEQFF.

This clonotype has a count of ten or more. The V call is TRBV2, the J call TRBJ1-2, with 9 bases that match TRBD1. V lost 6 bases, J lost 8 bases, and 10 bases stayed unmatched. Germline CDR1 SNHLY, CDR2 FYNNEI. The CDR3 contains 14 residues. The CDR3 DNA is TGTGCCAGCAGGGTTGACAGGGGGAATGGCGGCTACACCTTC. Amino acid sequence: CASRVDRGNGGYTF.

The table lists this clonotype with many counts. The CDR3 here is CASSYQPPGFTDTQYF. The CDR3 nucleotides are TGTGCCAGCAGCTACCAGCCCCCTGGATTCACAGATACGCAGTATTTT. The chain has TRBV7-9 and TRBJ2-3, with unresolved D. This CDR3 region has 16 residues. V shed 4 bases and J shed 2 bases, with 16 bases lying between them. CDR1 and CDR2 from the germline V gene are SEHNR and FQNEAQ (reference sequence).

This clonotype was detected many times. The DNA of the CDR3 is TGTGCCAGCAGTGCTAGCGGGTCAACTGCAAGAAGGCAGTACTTC. This gives the protein CASSASGSTARRQYF. J is TRBJ2-7 and V is TRBV2, with TRBD2 identical over 8 bases. The CDR3 length is 15 residues. Germline CDR1 SNHLY, CDR2 FYNNEI. V lost 4 bases to trimming and J lost 9 bases; unmatched junction nucleotides: 14. The variable domain in full, with the rest retrieved from reference TRBV2 and TRBJ2-7, is EPEVTQTPSHQVTQMGQEVILRCVPISNHLYFYWYRQILGQKVEFLVSFYNNEISEKSEIFDDQFSVERPDGSNFTLKIRSTKLEDSAMYFCASSASGSTARRQYFGPGTRLTVT.

This clonotype was found many times. V is TRBV2 and J is TRBJ2-3; perhaps TRBD2 as D (5 bases). Trimming pared 11 bases from V and 1 base from J, leaving 16 bases between. The CDR3 length is 14 residues. The germline CDR1 and CDR2 sequences are SNHLY and FYNNEI. The CDR3 is CAGEGVRGTDTQYF. The DNA for the CDR3 is TGTGCCGGAGAGGGAGTACGGGGCACAGATACGCAGTATTTT.

This chain connects TRBV5-5 to TRBJ2-7; 8 bases fit TRBD1. J gave up 6 bases and V 1 base, and 12 bases lay outside the gene matches. The germline V gene encodes CDR1 SGHKS and CDR2 YYEKEE (reference sequence). This CDR3 is built from 16 residues. Here the CDR3 DNA reads TGTGCCAGCAGCTTGATTTGGGGCAGGGGGCGATCCGAGCAGTACTTC. Encoded protein: CASSLIWGRGRSEQYF.

The V and J genes are TRBV9 and TRBJ2-7; 7 positions match TRBD1. Germline assignment: CDR1 SGDLS and CDR2 YYNGEE. V shed 0 bases and J 3 bases; nucleotides not matched to a gene: 3. The CDR3 runs to 14 residues. CDR3 nucleotide sequence: TGTGCCAGCAGCGTAGGGGACAGTTTCTACGAGCAGTACTTC. Residues: CASSVGDSFYEQYF.

The table lists this clonotype with many counts. The chain employs TRBV11-2 and TRBJ1-2; D is ambiguous. The CDR3 length is 14 residues. The germline V gene has CDR1 SGHAT and CDR2 FQNNGV. Trimming shortened V by 1 base and J by 7 bases, and 13 bases separated the two germline ends. The CDR3 DNA is TGTGCCAGCAGCTTAGGGGCGCGGCTTGGTGGCTACACCTTC. Translated, it gives CASSLGARLGGYTF.

This clonotype was recorded many times. This sequence joins TRBV5-1 and TRBJ2-7, with 7 positions matching TRBD1. With 2 bases clipped from V and 5 bases from J, the junction kept 7 bases outside the gene matches. Germline CDR1 reads SGHRS; CDR2 reads YFSETQ. This CDR3 is 14 amino acids long. CDR3 sequence: CASSFTGVTDEQYF. The CDR3 coding sequence is TGCGCCAGCAGCTTCACAGGGGTTACTGACGAGCAGTACTTC.

This clonotype was seen a single time. This rearrangement joins TRBV19 to TRBJ2-4, with a possible D match to TRBD2 (5 bases). Germline V lookup: CDR1 LNHDA, CDR2 SQIVND (reference sequence). This CDR3 spans 14 amino acids. V was shortened by 1 base and J by 2 bases, with 6 bases between the two germline ends. CDR3 region: CASSIGLPKNIQYF. Written as DNA, the CDR3 is TGTGCCAGTAGTATAGGACTACCCAAAAACATTCAGTACTTC.

Many counts were recorded for this clonotype. This chain uses TRBV12-3 or TRBV12-4 with TRBJ1-2; D gene uncertain. Trimming left V 5 bases short and J 7 bases short, with 14 bases between. This CDR3 has 13 amino acids. The CDR3 loop reads CASSGLRKGGYTF. The DNA for the CDR3 is TGTGCCAGCAGTGGGCTTAGAAAGGGTGGCTACACCTTC.

V gene TRBV11-3 combines with J gene TRBJ2-7; 10 bases match TRBD1. CDR3 length equals 15 residues. V shed 6 bases, J shed 6 bases, and the junction held 11 bases outside the gene matches. The germline V gene has CDR1 SGHNT and CDR2 YENEEA. CDR3: CASSSIGQGVGEQYF. The DNA of the CDR3 is TGTGCCAGCAGTTCCATCGGACAGGGGGTCGGCGAGCAGTACTTC.

This clonotype was seen a handful of times. V is TRBV20-1 and J is TRBJ1-6, with a weak D call TRBD1 (6 bases). This CDR3 spans 14 amino acids. V lost 4 bases and J lost 6, with 13 bases in between. CDR1 DFQATT and CDR2 SNEGSKA come from the germline V gene (reference sequence). CDR3 sequence reads: CSATEQGGNSPLHF. In nucleotides, the CDR3 is TGCAGTGCTACAGAACAGGGTGGTAATTCACCCCTCCACTTT.

This chain's CDR3 is CASSESGRSTDTQYF. In DNA, the CDR3 is TGTGCCAGCAGTGAGTCCGGCAGGAGCACAGATACGCAGTATTTT. The rearrangement uses TRBV6-1 and TRBJ2-3; D gene unclear. V was shortened by 3 bases and J by 0 bases, with 10 bases between the two germline ends. The CDR3 spans 15 residues. Germline V lookup: CDR1 MNHNS, CDR2 SASEGT.

This clonotype has a count of ten or more. The chain recombines TRBV12-3 or TRBV12-4 with TRBJ2-3; D unresolved. Trimming removed 3 bases at V and 2 bases at J, with 3 bases between. CDR3 length: 12 residues. CDR3 sequence reads: CASSFLTDTQYF. The DNA for the CDR3 is TGTGCCAGCAGTTTTCTCACAGATACGCAGTATTTT.

The V and J genes are TRBV7-2 and TRBJ1-2, with D possibly TRBD1 on 5 matching bases. This CDR3 is 16 amino acids long. CDR1 and CDR2 (germline): SGHTA, FQGNSA. V gave up 2 bases and J gave up 7 bases, with 20 bases separating them. Here the CDR3 reads CASSLQAGFGGGGYTF. CDR3 sequence (DNA): TGTGCCAGCAGCTTACAGGCGGGGTTCGGGGGGGGTGGCTACACCTTC.

This clonotype showed up many times. The chain is built from TRBV10-3 and TRBJ2-1, with 8 nucleotides matching TRBD2. The CDR3 is made up of 16 amino acids. The junction had 10 bases not matched to a gene; V was cut back by 8 bases and J by 1 base. Germline lookup yields CDR1 ENHRY and CDR2 SYGVKD. The CDR3 region has the DNA TGTGCCATCCAGCGAGCGGGGGAATCGTCCTACAATGAGCAGTTCTTC. It translates to CAIQRAGESSYNEQFF.

The CDR3 reads CASRHDPGTRNNEQFF. In DNA, the CDR3 is TGTGCCAGCAGGCATGACCCCGGGACTAGGAACAATGAGCAGTTCTTC. This sequence joins TRBV5-6 and TRBJ2-1; 8 bases align to TRBD2. Germline V gene lookup returns CDR1 SGHDT and CDR2 YYEEEE. The V segment lost 5 bases and the J segment 5 bases; nucleotides outside the gene matches: 12. CDR3 length: 16 residues. The whole variable domain, remainder taken from reference TRBV5-6 and TRBJ2-1, is DAGVTQSPTHLIKTRGQQVTLRCSPKSGHDTVSWYQQALGQGPQFIFQYYEEEERQRGNFPDRFSGHQFPNYSSELNVNALLLGDSALYLCASRHDPGTRNNEQFFGPGTRLTVL.

This clonotype was observed a few times. The chain is built from TRBV7-9 and TRBJ1-1; D is ambiguous. Germline V lookup: CDR1 SEHNR, CDR2 FQNEAQ (reference sequence). CDR3 length: 17 residues. V was pared by 1 base and J by 0 bases, with 15 bases between. CDR3 sequence reads: CASSLGSGSIMNTEAFF. The CDR3 DNA sequence: TGTGCCAGCAGCTTAGGTTCGGGGAGCATCATGAACACTGAAGCTTTCTTT. Drawing the rest from reference TRBV7-9 and TRBJ1-1, the complete variable domain is DTGVSQNPRHKITKRGQNVTFRCDPISEHNRLYWYRQTLGQGPEFLTYFQNEAQLEKSRLLSDRFSAERPKGSFSTLEIQRTEQGDSAMYLCASSLGSGSIMNTEAFFGQGTRLTVV.